This T cell receptor beta chain was recorded in a study of T cells in Graves' hyperthyroidism and ophthalmopathy. Study-level background: Any treatment followed the collection of peripheral blood at initial diagnosis.

This clonotype was seen more than once but under ten times. Germline V CDR1 and CDR2: SGHTA, FQGNSA. The junction had 7 bases not matched to a gene; V was cut back by 5 bases and J by 0 bases. The CDR3 loop spans 15 amino acids. TCR beta CDR3 regions were amplified from RNA transcripts. TCR CDR3 regions were first amplified by RT-PCR with HTBI primers. From the multiplex PCR reads, TCRdb called clonotypes with MiXCR, one entry per CDR3 protein. In the table there are 300,000 or so distinct CDR3 sequences, approximately 15% of which are singletons. This TCR was sampled from a man between 25 and 39 years old with Graves' hyperthyroidism. Sequenced input: blood. The V and J genes are TRBV7-2 and TRBJ2-7, with 7 bases that match TRBD1. The CDR3 loop reads CASSPRDSYSYEQYF. DNA for the CDR3: TGTGCCAGCAGCCCTAGGGACAGCTACTCCTACGAGCAGTACTTC.